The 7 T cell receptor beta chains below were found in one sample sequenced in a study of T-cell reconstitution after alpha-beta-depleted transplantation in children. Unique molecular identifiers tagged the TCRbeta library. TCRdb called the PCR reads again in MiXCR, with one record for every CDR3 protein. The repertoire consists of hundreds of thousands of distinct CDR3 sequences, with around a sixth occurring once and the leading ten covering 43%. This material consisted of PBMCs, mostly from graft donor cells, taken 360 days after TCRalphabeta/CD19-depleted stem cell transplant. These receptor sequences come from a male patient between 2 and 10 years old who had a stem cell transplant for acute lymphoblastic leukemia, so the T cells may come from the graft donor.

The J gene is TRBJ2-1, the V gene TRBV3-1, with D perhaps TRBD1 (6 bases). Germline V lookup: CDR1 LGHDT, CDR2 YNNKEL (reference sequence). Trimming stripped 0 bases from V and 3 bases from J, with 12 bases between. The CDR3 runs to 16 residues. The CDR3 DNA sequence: TGTGCCAGCAGCCAAGACCCACAGGGAGACTACAATGAGCAGTTCTTC. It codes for CASSQDPQGDYNEQFF.

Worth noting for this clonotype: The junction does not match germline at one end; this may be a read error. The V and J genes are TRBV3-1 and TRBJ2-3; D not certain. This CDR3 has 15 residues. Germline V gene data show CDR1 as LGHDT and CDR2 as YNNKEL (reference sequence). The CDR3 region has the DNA TGTGCCAGCAGCCATAATCCTCGCAGCACAGATAGGCAGTATTTT. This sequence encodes CASSHNPRSTDRQYF.

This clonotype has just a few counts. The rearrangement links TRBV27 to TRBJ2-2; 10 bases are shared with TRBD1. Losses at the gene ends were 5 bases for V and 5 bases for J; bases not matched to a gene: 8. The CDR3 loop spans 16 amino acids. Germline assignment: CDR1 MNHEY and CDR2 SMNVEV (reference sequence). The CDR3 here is CASSRDRGKGTGELFF. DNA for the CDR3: TGTGCCAGCAGTCGGGACAGGGGAAAGGGGACCGGGGAGCTGTTTTTT.

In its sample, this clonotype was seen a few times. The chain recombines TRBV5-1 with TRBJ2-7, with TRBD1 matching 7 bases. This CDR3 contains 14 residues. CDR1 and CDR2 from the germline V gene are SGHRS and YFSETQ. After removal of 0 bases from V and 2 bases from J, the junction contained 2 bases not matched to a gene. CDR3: CASSLEGAPYEQYF. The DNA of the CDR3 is TGCGCCAGCAGCTTGGAGGGGGCGCCCTACGAGCAGTACTTC. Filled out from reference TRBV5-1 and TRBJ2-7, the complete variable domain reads KAGVTQTPRYLIKTRGQQVTLSCSPISGHRSVSWYQQTPGQGLQFLFEYFSETQRNKGNFPGRFSGRQFSNSRSEMNVSTLELGDSALYLCASSLEGAPYEQYFGPGTRLTVT.

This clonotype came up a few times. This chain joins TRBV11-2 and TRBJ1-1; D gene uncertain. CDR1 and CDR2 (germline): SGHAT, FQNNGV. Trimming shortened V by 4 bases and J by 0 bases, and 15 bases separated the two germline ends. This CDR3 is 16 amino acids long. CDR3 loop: CASSSNPGNVNTEAFF. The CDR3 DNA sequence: TGTGCCAGCAGCTCCAATCCGGGGAATGTGAACACTGAAGCTTTCTTT.

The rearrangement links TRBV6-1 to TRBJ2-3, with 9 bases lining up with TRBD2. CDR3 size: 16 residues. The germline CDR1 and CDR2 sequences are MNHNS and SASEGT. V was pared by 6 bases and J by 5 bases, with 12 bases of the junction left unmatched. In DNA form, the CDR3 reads TGTGCCAGCAGCCCCAGGGGCGGGGGGGAGCTAGATACGCAGTATTTT. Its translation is CASSPRGGGELDTQYF.

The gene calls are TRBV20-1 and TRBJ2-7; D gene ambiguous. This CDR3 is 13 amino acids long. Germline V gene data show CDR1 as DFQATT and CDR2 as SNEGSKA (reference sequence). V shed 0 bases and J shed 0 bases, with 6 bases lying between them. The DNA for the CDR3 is TGCAGTGCTAGAGATCTCCCCTCCTACGAGCAGTACTTC. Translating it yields CSARDLPSYEQYF.